The T cell receptor beta chain described here comes from a study of neoadjuvant anti-PD-1 for oral cavity cancer. The germline V gene encodes CDR1 SGHNT and CDR2 YYREEE (reference sequence). The CDR3 runs 14 residues. Trimming shortened V by 3 bases and J by 0 bases, and 9 bases separated the two germline ends. The assay was immunoSEQ multiplex PCR, and TCRdb's table has in-frame clones only and misses some. In the table there are around 17,000 clones, around 62% of which are singletons. The sequencing here drew on PBMCs, taken before nivolumab (anti-PD-1) treatment. The V and J genes are TRBV5-4 and TRBJ1-1; tentative D call: TRBD1 (5 bases). The sequence was collected from a person between 35 and 79 years old with oral cavity squamous cell carcinoma. The CDR3 sequence is CASSSGQMNTEAFF. The DNA for the CDR3 is TGTGCCAGCAGCTCAGGACAAATGAACACTGAAGCTTTCTTT.